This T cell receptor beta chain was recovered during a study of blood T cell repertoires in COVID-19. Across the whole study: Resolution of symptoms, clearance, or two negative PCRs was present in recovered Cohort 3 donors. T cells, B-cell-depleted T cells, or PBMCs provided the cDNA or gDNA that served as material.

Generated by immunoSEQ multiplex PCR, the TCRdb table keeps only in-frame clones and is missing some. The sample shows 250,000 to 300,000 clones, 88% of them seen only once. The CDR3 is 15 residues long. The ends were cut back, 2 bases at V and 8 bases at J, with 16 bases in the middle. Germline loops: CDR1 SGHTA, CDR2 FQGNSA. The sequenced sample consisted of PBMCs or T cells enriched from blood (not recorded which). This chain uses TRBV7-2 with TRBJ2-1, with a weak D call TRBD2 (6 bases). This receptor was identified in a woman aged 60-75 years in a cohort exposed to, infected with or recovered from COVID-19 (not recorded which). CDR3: CASSLKSSATHEQFF. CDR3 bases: TGTGCCAGCAGCTTAAAGTCTAGCGCCACGCATGAGCAGTTCTTC.